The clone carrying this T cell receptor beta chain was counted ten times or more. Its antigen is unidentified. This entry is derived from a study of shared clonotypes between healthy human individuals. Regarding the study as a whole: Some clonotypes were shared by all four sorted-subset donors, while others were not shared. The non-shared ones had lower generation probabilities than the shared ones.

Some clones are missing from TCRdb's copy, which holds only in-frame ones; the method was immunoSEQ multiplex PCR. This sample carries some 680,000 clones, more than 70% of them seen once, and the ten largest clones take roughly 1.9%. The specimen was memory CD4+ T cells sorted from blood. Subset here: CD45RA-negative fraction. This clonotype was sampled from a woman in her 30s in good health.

This chain's CDR3 is CSVVPSGNTIYF. The CDR3, as DNA: TGCAGCGTTGTCCCCTCTGGAAACACCATATATTTT. The chain uses TRBV29-1 and TRBJ1-3; no reliable D call. The CDR3 length is 12 residues. The germline V and J ends were trimmed by 4 bases and 0 bases, with 4 bases remaining between them. Germline loops: CDR1 SQVTM, CDR2 ANQGSEA. Complete variable domain (other parts from reference TRBV29-1 and TRBJ1-3): SAVISQKPSRDICQRGTSLTIQCQVDSQVTMMFWYRQQPGQSLTLIATANQGSEATYESGFVIDKFPISRPNLTFSTLTVSNMSPEDSSIYLCSVVPSGNTIYFGEGSWLTVV.